This T cell receptor (beta chain) originates from a study of T cell repertoires in cytomegalovirus infection. Findings of the study overall: HLA-C-restricted CMV clonotypes gave the most frequent clonotype in two of eight donors.

At least ten counts were recorded for this clonotype. Its antigen remains unidentified. TCRdb independently ran MiXCR on the reads; one entry per CDR3 protein. The sample records around 320,000 distinct CDR3 sequences, 8% to 9.5% being singletons. Trimming took off 6 bases at V and 7 bases at J, with 13 bases between the two ends. Germline V gene data show CDR1 as SEHNR and CDR2 as FQNEAQ (reference sequence). The CDR3 is 14 residues long. Sequencing used PBMCs. The chain combines TRBV7-9 with TRBJ1-6, with D unresolved. This TCR was recovered from a human donor in good health (CMV status not recorded). Some clones in this sample may be carry-over from other donors' samples. CDR3 sequence (DNA): TGTGCCAGCAGGGCTAAGGCCTCAAATTCACCCCTCCACTTT. Translation: CASRAKASNSPLHF.